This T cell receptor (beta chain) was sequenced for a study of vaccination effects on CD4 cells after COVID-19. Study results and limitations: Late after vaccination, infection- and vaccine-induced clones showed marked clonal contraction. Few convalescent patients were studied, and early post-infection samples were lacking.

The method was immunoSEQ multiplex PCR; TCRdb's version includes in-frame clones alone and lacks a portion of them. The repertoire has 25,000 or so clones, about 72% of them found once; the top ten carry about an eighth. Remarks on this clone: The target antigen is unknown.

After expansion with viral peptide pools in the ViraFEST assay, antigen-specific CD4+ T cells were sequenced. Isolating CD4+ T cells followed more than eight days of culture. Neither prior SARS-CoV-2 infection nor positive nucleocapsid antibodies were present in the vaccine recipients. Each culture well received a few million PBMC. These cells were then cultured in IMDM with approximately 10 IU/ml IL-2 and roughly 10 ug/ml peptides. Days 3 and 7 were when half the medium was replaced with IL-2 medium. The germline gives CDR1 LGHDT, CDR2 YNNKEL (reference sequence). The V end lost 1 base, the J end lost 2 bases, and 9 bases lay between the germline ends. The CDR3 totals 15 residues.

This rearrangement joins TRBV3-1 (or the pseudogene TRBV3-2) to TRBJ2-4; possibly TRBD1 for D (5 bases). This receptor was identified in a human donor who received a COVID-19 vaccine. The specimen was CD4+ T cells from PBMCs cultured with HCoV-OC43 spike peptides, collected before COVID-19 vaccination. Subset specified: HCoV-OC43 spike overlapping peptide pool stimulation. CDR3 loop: CASSQGRVTKNIQYF. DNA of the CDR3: TGTGCCAGCAGCCAAGGCAGGGTGACCAAAAACATTCAGTACTTC.